This T cell receptor beta chain was captured by sequencing in a study of cytomegalovirus exposure and HLA in healthy donors. As for the study in general: As released early, the data held approximately 80 million unique TCRs from HLA-typed donors.

Study-level findings and limits: Most TCR beta V segments were productive about 87% or about 30% of the time in an earlier analysis. Cytomegalovirus status, reportedly, was diagnosed with high specificity and sensitivity by the classifier.

Amplification used 60 Vbeta primers and 13 Jbeta primers. Produced via immunoSEQ multiplex PCR; TCRdb's table is partial and in-frame only. The sample shows roughly 100,000 clones, just under 70% of them seen only once. CDR1 SGHDT and CDR2 YYEEEE come from the germline V gene. The junction had 10 bases not matched to a gene; V was cut back by 0 bases and J by 8 bases. The CDR3 contains 17 residues. Of note for this clone: No antigen is known for it.

V is TRBV5-6 and J is TRBJ2-4, with 11 positions matching TRBD1. Material: PBMCs. The receptor was isolated from a woman aged 45-60 years in good health and CMV-seropositive. The CDR3 DNA is TGTGCCAGCAGCTTGGAGGGGGGGGACAGGGGGTTATACATTCAGTACTTC. Encoded protein: CASSLEGGDRGLYIQYF.